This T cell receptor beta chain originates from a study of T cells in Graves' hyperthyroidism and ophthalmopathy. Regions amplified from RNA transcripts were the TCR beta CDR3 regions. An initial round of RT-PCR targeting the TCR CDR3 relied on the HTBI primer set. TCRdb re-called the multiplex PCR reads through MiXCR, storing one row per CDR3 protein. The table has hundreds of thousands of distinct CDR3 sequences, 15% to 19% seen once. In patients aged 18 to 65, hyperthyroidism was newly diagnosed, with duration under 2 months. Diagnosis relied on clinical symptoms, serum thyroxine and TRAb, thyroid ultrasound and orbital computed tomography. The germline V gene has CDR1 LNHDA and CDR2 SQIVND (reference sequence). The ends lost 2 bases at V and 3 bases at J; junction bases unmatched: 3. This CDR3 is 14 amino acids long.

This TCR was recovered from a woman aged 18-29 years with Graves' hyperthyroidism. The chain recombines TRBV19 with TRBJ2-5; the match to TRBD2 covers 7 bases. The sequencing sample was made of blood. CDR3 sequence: CASSISGTEETQYF. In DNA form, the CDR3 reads TGTGCCAGTAGTATAAGCGGGACCGAAGAGACCCAGTACTTC.